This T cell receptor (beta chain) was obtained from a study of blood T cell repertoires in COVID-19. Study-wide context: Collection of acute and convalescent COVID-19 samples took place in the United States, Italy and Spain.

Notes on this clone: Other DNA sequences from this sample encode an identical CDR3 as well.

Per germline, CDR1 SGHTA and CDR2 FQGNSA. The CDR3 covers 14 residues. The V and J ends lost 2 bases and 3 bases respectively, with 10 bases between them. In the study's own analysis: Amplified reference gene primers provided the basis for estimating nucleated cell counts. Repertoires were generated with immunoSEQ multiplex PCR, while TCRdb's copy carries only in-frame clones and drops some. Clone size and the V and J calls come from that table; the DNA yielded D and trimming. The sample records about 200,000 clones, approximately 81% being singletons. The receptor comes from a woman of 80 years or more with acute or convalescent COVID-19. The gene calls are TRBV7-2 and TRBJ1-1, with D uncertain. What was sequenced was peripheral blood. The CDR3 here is CASSLQGGDTEAFF. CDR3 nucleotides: TGTGCCAGCAGCTTACAAGGCGGGGACACTGAAGCTTTCTTT.